What follows are 28 T cell receptor beta chains derived from one specimen sequenced in a study of memory CD4+ T cells and cytomegalovirus serostatus. Single viable CD3+CD4+CD8-CD45RO+ cells were sorted as the memory CD4+ T cells. Libraries were prepared by immunoSEQ multiplex PCR; TCRdb keeps only in-frame clonotypes and omits some of them. Of about 56,000 clones in the sample, about 81% were seen once. Sequencing was carried out using memory CD4+ T cells from blood. These receptor sequences come from an adult in good health and CMV-seronegative.

The count of this clone is one. The chain recombines TRBV4-3 with TRBJ2-2, with 8 bases lining up with TRBD2. The junction had 3 bases not matched to a gene; V was cut back by 1 base and J by 2 bases. Germline V gene data show CDR1 as LGHNA and CDR2 as YSLEER. This CDR3 contains 16 residues. The CDR3: CASSQGSGVNTGELFF. In nucleotides, the CDR3 is TGCGCCAGCAGCCAAGGTAGCGGGGTAAACACCGGGGAGCTGTTTTTT.

This chain links TRBV15 with TRBJ1-5; D call uncertain. Trimming took off 2 bases at V and 8 bases at J, with 19 bases between the two ends. Germline CDR1 LNHNV, CDR2 YYDKDF (reference sequence). The CDR3 covers 16 residues. Here the CDR3 DNA reads TGTGCCACCAGCAGACTGCCCCCAGGACCCGCTGAGCCCCAGCATTTT. Translating gives CATSRLPPGPAEPQHF.

This clone was counted once. This chain links TRBV2 with TRBJ1-3, with no clear D. Germline assignment: CDR1 SNHLY and CDR2 FYNNEI. The CDR3 spans 13 residues. Deletions cut 7 bases from V and 1 base from J, with 8 bases between. The DNA of the CDR3 is TGTGCCAGCATCGGGGTGTCTGGAAACACCATATATTTT. This gives the protein CASIGVSGNTIYF.

The chain uses TRBV7-6 and TRBJ1-2, with D possibly being TRBD1 (5 bases). Germline lookup yields CDR1 SGHVS and CDR2 FNYEAQ. The V and J ends lost 5 bases and 2 bases respectively, with 15 bases between them. The CDR3 is 15 amino acids. CDR3 bases: TGTGCCAGCAGCCCGACCGGGACGCAGAACTATGGCTACACCTTC. Protein sequence: CASSPTGTQNYGYTF. Variable domain in full (rest from reference TRBV7-6 and TRBJ1-2): GAGVSQSPRYKVTKRGQDVALRCDPISGHVSLYWYRQALGQGPEFLTYFNYEAQQDKSGLPNDRFSAERPEGSISTLTIQRTEQRDSAMYRCASSPTGTQNYGYTFGSGTRLTVV.

J is TRBJ2-3 and V is TRBV18, with a weak D call TRBD2 (5 bases). There are 16 residues in the CDR3. V lost 4 bases and J 0 bases, leaving 14 bases between the germline ends. Germline lookup yields CDR1 KGHSH and CDR2 LQKENI. Written as DNA, the CDR3 is TGTGCCAGCTCACTTCGGACTTCGATCAGCACAGATACGCAGTATTTT. As protein: CASSLRTSISTDTQYF.

The chain combines TRBV19 with TRBJ2-2, with D maybe TRBD1 (5 bases). V lost 5 bases and J 1 base, leaving 14 bases between the germline ends. The germline V gene encodes CDR1 LNHDA and CDR2 SQIVND (reference sequence). The CDR3 loop spans 16 amino acids. In nucleotides, the CDR3 is TGTGCCAGTAGTTTCCAGGGTTTTTTGAACACCGGGGAGCTGTTTTTT. Its protein product is CASSFQGFLNTGELFF.

V gene TRBV6-1 combines with J gene TRBJ1-1; D is undetermined. V was clipped by 6 bases and J by 4 bases, with 12 bases between them. The V gene's germline CDR1 is MNHNS and CDR2 SASEGT. CDR3 length: 13 residues. The CDR3 DNA reads TGTGCCAGCAGCTCGCAGGAGGGCACTGAAGCTTTCTTT. Protein sequence: CASSSQEGTEAFF.

V and J are TRBV6-1 and TRBJ2-5; D remains ambiguous. CDR1 and CDR2 (germline): MNHNS, SASEGT. This CDR3 region has 11 residues. The V end lost 6 bases, the J end lost 5 bases, and 7 bases lay between the germline ends. The CDR3 sequence: CASRFRETQYF. The CDR3 bases are TGTGCCAGCAGGTTTAGGGAGACCCAGTACTTC.

The gene calls are TRBV19 and TRBJ1-2; the D is unclear. The CDR3 is 12 residues long. CDR1 is LNHDA and CDR2 is SQIVND in the germline V gene (reference sequence). Trimming cost V 4 bases and J 8 bases, with 11 bases left between them. This CDR3 reads CASSTALSGYTF. The CDR3 nucleotides are TGTGCCAGTAGTACCGCTTTATCGGGCTACACCTTC.

The chain links TRBV6-1 to TRBJ1-2, with D tentatively TRBD1 (5 bases). The V gene lost 2 bases and the J gene lost 2 bases, with 15 bases spanning the gap. The length of the CDR3 is 16 residues. Germline CDR1 is MNHNS and CDR2 is SASEGT. The CDR3 coding sequence is TGTGCCAGCAGTGAAAGCCCCAGGGTAGGAAACTATGGCTACACCTTC. This sequence encodes CASSESPRVGNYGYTF.

The chain employs TRBV18 and TRBJ2-7; 10 bases match TRBD1. The length of the CDR3 is 15 residues. V shed 5 bases, J shed 2 bases, and the junction held 6 bases outside the gene matches. Per germline, CDR1 KGHSH and CDR2 LQKENI. The CDR3 nucleotides are TGTGCCAGCTCAGCCCGGGACAGGGGTGCCTACGAGCAGTACTTC. It is translated as CASSARDRGAYEQYF.

The CDR3 region has the DNA TGCGCCAGTCGGGGGGCCGGGAGCACAGATACGCAGTATTTT. It is translated as CASRGAGSTDTQYF. The J gene is TRBJ2-3, the V gene TRBV5-1; the D gene is possibly TRBD2 (7 bases). The CDR3 loop spans 14 amino acids. Germline CDR1 is SGHRS and CDR2 is YFSETQ. V gave up 8 bases and J gave up 0 bases, with 13 bases separating them.

The rearrangement links TRBV7-6 to TRBJ2-2; 9 positions agree with TRBD1. Looked up from germline, CDR1 is SGHVS and CDR2 is FNYEAQ. The CDR3 is 15 amino acids. The junction had 6 bases not matched to a gene; V was cut back by 5 bases and J by 5 bases. The CDR3 DNA reads as TGTGCCAGCAGCCGGGGACAGGGAGGGACCGGGGAGCTGTTTTTT. As protein: CASSRGQGGTGELFF.

This chain uses TRBV6-1 with TRBJ2-7; 11 positions match TRBD1. V lost 2 bases and J lost 4; bases outside the gene matches: 7. The V gene's germline CDR1 is MNHNS and CDR2 SASEGT. The CDR3 has 16 amino acids. The CDR3 sequence: CASSEMGQGGRYEQYF. Written as DNA, the CDR3 is TGTGCCAGCAGTGAAATGGGACAGGGGGGCCGTTACGAGCAGTACTTC.

V usage is TRBV4-3 and J usage is TRBJ1-2; D unresolved. Trimming left V 0 bases short and J 2 bases short, with 13 bases between. CDR3 size: 16 residues. Germline values: CDR1 LGHNA, CDR2 YSLEER. CDR3 in amino acids: CASSQDQLSANYGYTF. CDR3 coding DNA: TGCGCCAGCAGCCAAGATCAGCTAAGCGCGAACTATGGCTACACCTTC.

V is TRBV4-3 and J is TRBJ2-5; maybe TRBD1 (6 bases). Germline assignment: CDR1 LGHNA and CDR2 YSLEER. There are 15 residues in the CDR3. With 0 bases removed from V and 3 bases from J, the gap between germline ends came to 11 bases. CDR3 protein: CASSQEYTGKETQYF. The CDR3 nucleotides are TGCGCCAGCAGCCAAGAATATACAGGGAAAGAGACCCAGTACTTC.

The chain carries TRBV6-5 and TRBJ1-6; 7 positions match TRBD1. The CDR3 runs 14 residues. V dropped 6 bases and J dropped 8; count of bases not matched to a gene: 7. In germline, CDR1 is MNHEY, CDR2 SVGAGI. DNA for the CDR3: TGTGCCAGCAGACCAACAGGGGCACATTCACCCCTCCACTTT. It yields the protein CASRPTGAHSPLHF.

V is TRBV2 and J is TRBJ2-7; D remains ambiguous. V lost 2 bases and J 3 bases, leaving 17 bases between the germline ends. This CDR3 has 16 amino acids. Germline lookup yields CDR1 SNHLY and CDR2 FYNNEI. The CDR3 protein is CASSESVRQKVYEQYF. In DNA form, the CDR3 reads TGTGCCAGCAGTGAATCGGTACGGCAGAAAGTCTACGAGCAGTACTTC.

The rearrangement joins TRBV28 to TRBJ2-7; 10 bases line up with TRBD1. V dropped 4 bases and J dropped 6; count of bases not matched to a gene: 9. CDR1 MDHEN and CDR2 SYDVKM come from the germline V gene. CDR3 length: 15 amino acids. The chain's CDR3 is CASSSRTGGFSEQYF. The CDR3, as DNA: TGTGCCAGCAGTTCTCGGACAGGGGGTTTCTCCGAGCAGTACTTC.

This clone occurred once. This rearrangement joins TRBV4-1 to TRBJ2-2; 15 bases map to TRBD2. The CDR3 is 17 residues long. The germline V gene has CDR1 MGHRA and CDR2 YSYEKL. V was clipped by 0 bases and J by 6 bases; unmatched bases: 2. The CDR3 DNA is TGCGCCAGCAGCCAAGACCGGACTAGCGGGGGGGCCGGGGAGCTGTTTTTT. This translates into CASSQDRTSGGAGELFF.

Written as DNA, the CDR3 is TGTGCCAGCAGCTTAGGGGTCACGCTTATGAACACTGAAGCTTTCTTT. Encoded protein: CASSLGVTLMNTEAFF. The chain has TRBV11-2 and TRBJ1-1; D not certain. The germline V gene encodes CDR1 SGHAT and CDR2 FQNNGV. The CDR3 has 16 residues. V dropped 1 base and J dropped 0 bases, with 12 bases sitting between them.

This chain connects TRBV5-5 to TRBJ1-2, with D unresolved. CDR3 size: 17 residues. Trimming removed 3 bases from V and 0 bases from J, with 18 bases in between. Germline loops: CDR1 SGHKS, CDR2 YYEKEE (reference sequence). CDR3 amino acids: CASSSKTTYSSNYGYTF. CDR3 coding DNA: TGTGCCAGCAGCTCAAAAACGACCTATTCCTCTAACTATGGCTACACCTTC.

In DNA, the CDR3 is TGCAGTGCTAGAGAGGTGGCTGAAGCTTTCTTT. Translation: CSAREVAEAFF. The chain combines TRBV20-1 with TRBJ1-1, with D unclear. CDR3 length equals 11 residues. The germline V gene has CDR1 DFQATT and CDR2 SNEGSKA (reference sequence). V was shortened by 0 bases and J by 6 bases, with 5 bases between the two germline ends.

V and J are TRBV11-2 and TRBJ2-5; D is ambiguous. The V gene's germline CDR1 is SGHAT and CDR2 FQNNGV. With 0 bases removed from V and 5 bases from J, the gap between germline ends came to 13 bases. This CDR3 has 15 amino acids. CDR3 loop: CASSLEPPGAETQYF. The CDR3 DNA sequence: TGTGCCAGCAGCTTAGAACCTCCTGGAGCTGAGACCCAGTACTTC.

The rearrangement joins TRBV20-1 to TRBJ2-5; D not resolved. The CDR3 covers 11 residues. Trimming shortened V by 8 bases and J by 2 bases, and 9 bases separated the two germline ends. Germline-derived CDR1 and CDR2 are DFQATT and SNEGSKA (reference sequence). The CDR3 spells CSILGQETQYF. The CDR3 bases are TGCAGTATTCTCGGGCAAGAGACCCAGTACTTC.

The chain has TRBV4-3 and TRBJ2-5; no reliable D call. Trimming shortened V by 1 base and J by 0 bases, and 12 bases separated the two germline ends. The CDR3 sequence is 16 residues long. Germline V gene lookup returns CDR1 LGHNA and CDR2 YSLEER. The CDR3 bases are TGCGCCAGCAGCCAAGGAATAGAAGCGTACCAAGAGACCCAGTACTTC. As protein: CASSQGIEAYQETQYF.

The chain employs TRBV5-1 and TRBJ2-1, with 12 bases aligning to TRBD2. Germline trimming cut 4 bases from V and 10 bases from J; bases unmatched to any gene: 12. CDR1 and CDR2 (germline): SGHRS, YFSETQ. The CDR3 has 16 residues. The CDR3 nucleotides read TGCGCCAGCAGCCAGGCGCCTAGCGGGGGGGTGGACGAGCAGTTCTTC. Protein: CASSQAPSGGVDEQFF.

This clone was seen just once. The rearrangement joins TRBV5-1 to TRBJ1-6, with D unclear. This CDR3 spans 14 amino acids. Germline CDR1 is SGHRS and CDR2 is YFSETQ. Trimming shortened V by 0 bases and J by 5 bases, and 6 bases separated the two germline ends. The CDR3 sequence: CASSLDGDNSPLHF. The CDR3 DNA reads as TGCGCCAGCAGCTTGGATGGCGATAATTCACCCCTCCACTTT.